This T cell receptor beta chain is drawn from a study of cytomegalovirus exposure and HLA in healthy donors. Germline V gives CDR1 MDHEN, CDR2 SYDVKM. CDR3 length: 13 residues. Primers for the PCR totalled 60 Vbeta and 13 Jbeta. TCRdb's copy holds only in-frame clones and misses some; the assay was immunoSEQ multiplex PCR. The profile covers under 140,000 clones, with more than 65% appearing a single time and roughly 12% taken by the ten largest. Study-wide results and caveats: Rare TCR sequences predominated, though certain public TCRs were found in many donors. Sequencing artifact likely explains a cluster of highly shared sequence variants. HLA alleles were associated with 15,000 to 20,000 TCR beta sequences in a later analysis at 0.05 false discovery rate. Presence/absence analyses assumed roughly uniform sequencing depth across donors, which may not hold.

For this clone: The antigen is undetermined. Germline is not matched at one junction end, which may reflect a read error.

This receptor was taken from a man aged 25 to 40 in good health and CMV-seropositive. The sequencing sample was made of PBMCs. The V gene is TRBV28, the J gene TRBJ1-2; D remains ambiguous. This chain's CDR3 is CASRSQSNYGCTF. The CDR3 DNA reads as TGTGCCAGCAGGAGTCAGTCTAACTATGGCTGCACCTTC.